This TCR beta chain was recorded in a study of blood T cell repertoires in COVID-19. As for the study in general: Samples came from the United States, Italy and Spain, spanning acute and convalescent COVID-19. In each case, the material was cDNA or gDNA derived from T cells, B-cell-depleted T cells, or PBMCs.

This table comes from immunoSEQ multiplex PCR, and its TCRdb copy is limited to in-frame clones, with some not included. The sample contains approximately 530,000 clones, around nine tenths of which appear only once. V lost 3 bases, J lost 2 bases, and 8 bases lay in between. Germline CDR1 and CDR2: SGHVS and FQNEAQ. This CDR3 contains 14 residues. The TCR sequence derives from a woman in her fifties or sixties with COVID-19, enrolled during active disease. J is TRBJ1-3 and V is TRBV7-8; tentatively, D is TRBD1 (5 bases). Material for sequencing was peripheral blood. The CDR3 DNA sequence: TGTGCCAGCAGCTTCGGCAGGGCTGGAAACACCATATATTTT. Translation gives CASSFGRAGNTIYF.